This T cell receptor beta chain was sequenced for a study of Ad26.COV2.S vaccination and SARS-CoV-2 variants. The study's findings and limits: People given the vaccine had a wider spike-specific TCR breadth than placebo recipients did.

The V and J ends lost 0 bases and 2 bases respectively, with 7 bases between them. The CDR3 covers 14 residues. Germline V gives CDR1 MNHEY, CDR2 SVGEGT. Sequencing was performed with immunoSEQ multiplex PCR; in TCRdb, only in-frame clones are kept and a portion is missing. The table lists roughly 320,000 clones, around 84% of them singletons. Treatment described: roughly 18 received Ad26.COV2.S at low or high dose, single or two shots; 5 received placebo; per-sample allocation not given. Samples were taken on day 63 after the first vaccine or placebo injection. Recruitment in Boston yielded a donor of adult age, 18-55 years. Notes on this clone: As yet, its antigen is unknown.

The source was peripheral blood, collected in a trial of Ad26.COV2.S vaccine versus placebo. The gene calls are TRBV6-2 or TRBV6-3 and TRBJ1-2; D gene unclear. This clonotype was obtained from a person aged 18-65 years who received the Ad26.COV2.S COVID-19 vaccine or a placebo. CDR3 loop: CASSYSTKNYGYTF. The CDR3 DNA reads TGTGCCAGCAGTTACTCAACCAAGAACTATGGCTACACCTTC.